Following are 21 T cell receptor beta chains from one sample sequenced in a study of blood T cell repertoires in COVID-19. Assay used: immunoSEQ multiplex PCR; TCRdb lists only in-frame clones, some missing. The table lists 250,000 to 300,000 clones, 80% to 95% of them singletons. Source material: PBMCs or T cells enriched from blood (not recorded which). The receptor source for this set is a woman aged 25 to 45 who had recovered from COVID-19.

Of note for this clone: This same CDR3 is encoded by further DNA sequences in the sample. CDR3 protein: CASSPRGYEQYF. The CDR3 DNA reads as TGTGCCAGCAGCCCTCGGGGTTACGAGCAGTACTTC. The chain employs TRBV3-1 (or the pseudogene TRBV3-2) and TRBJ2-7; D may be TRBD2 (5 bases). V was cut by 4 bases and J by 4 bases, with 8 bases left in between. CDR1 is LGHDT and CDR2 is YNNKEL in the germline V gene (reference sequence). The CDR3 extends over 12 amino acids.

In nucleotides, the CDR3 is TGTGCCAGCAGTTTTAAGTCAGGGGAAAAACTGTTTTTT. Translation gives CASSFKSGEKLFF. J is TRBJ1-4 and V is TRBV12-3 or TRBV12-4, with a tentative D call TRBD1 (5 bases). Trimming removed 3 bases from V and 8 bases from J, with 10 bases in between. The CDR3 is made up of 13 amino acids.

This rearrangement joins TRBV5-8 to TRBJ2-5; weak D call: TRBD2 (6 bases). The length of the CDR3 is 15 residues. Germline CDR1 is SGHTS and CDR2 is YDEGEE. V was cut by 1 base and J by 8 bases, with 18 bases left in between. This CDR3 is CASSLTGGYDGTQYF. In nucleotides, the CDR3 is TGTGCCAGCAGCTTGACCGGGGGTTATGATGGTACCCAGTACTTC. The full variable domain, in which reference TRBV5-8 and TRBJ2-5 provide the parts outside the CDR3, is EAGVTQSPTHLIKTRGQQATLRCSPISGHTSVYWYQQALGLGLQFLLWYDEGEERNRGNFPPRFSGRQFPNYSSELNVNALELEDSALYLCASSLTGGYDGTQYFGPGTRLLVL.

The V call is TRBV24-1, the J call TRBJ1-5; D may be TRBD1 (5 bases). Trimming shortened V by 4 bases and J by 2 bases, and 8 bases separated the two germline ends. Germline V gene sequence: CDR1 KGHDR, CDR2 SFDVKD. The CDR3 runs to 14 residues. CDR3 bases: TGTGCCACCAGTGACAGGGCGGGCAATCAGCCCCAGCATTTT. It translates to CATSDRAGNQPQHF.

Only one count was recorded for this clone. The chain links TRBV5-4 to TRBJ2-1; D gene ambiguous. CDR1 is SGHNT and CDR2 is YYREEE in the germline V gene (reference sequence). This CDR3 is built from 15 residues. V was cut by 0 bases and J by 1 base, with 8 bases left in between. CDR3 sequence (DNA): TGTGCCAGCAGCTTGGGGAGAGCTTCCTACAATGAGCAGTTCTTC. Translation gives CASSLGRASYNEQFF.

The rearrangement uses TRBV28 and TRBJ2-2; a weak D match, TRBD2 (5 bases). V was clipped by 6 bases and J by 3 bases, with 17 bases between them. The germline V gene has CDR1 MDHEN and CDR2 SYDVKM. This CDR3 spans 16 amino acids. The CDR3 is CASRSMVGVYTGELFF. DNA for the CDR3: TGTGCCAGCAGATCCATGGTCGGGGTGTACACCGGGGAGCTGTTTTTT.

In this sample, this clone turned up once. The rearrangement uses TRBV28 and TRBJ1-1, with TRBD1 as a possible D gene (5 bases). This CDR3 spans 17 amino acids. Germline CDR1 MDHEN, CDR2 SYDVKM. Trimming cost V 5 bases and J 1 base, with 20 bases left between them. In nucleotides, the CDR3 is TGTGCCAGCAGTCCCTACGGGGGGGGACGGGCGAACACTGAAGCTTTCTTT. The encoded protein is CASSPYGGGRANTEAFF.

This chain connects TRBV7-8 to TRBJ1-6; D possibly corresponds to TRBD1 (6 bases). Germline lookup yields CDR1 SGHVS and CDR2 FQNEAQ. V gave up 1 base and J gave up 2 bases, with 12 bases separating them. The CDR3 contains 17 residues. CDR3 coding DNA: TGTGCCAGCAGCTTAGAAGGGGCAGGGGCCTATAATTCACCCCTCCACTTT. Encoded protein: CASSLEGAGAYNSPLHF.

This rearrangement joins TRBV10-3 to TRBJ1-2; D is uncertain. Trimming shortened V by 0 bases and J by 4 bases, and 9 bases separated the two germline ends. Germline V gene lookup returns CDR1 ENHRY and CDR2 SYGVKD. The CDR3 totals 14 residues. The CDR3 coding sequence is TGTGCCATCAGTGAGTCAGAGTTTTCCTATGGCTACACCTTC. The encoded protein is CAISESEFSYGYTF.

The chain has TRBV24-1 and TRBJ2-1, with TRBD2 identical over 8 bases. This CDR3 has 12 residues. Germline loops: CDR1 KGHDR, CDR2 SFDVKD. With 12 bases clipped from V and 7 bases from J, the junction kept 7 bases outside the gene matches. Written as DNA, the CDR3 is TGTGCCCCTCCTCCGGGGGGGAATGAGCAGTTCTTC. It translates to CAPPPGGNEQFF.

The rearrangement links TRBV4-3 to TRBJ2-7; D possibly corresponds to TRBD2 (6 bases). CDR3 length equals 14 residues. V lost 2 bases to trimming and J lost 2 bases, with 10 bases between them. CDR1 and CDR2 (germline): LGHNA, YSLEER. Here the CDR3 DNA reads TGCGCCAGCAGCCAAAGCGGGTCGACCTACGAGCAGTACTTC. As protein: CASSQSGSTYEQYF.

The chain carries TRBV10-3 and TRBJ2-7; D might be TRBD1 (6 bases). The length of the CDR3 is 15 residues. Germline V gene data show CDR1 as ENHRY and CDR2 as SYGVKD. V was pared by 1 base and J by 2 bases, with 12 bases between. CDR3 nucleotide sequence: TGTGCCATCAGTGAGTATCCGGGACACCCCTACGAGCAGTACTTC. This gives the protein CAISEYPGHPYEQYF.

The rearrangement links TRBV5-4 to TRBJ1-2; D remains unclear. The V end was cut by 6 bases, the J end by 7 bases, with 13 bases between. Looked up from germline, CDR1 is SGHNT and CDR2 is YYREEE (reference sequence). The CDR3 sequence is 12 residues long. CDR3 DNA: TGTGCCAGCACGGGAAGGAGGTTTGGCTACACCTTC. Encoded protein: CASTGRRFGYTF. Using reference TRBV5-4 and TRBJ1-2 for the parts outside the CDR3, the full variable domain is ETGVTQSPTHLIKTRGQQVTLRCSSQSGHNTVSWYQQALGQGPQFIFQYYREEENGRGNFPPRFSGLQFPNYSSELNVNALELDDSALYLCASTGRRFGYTFGSGTRLTVV.

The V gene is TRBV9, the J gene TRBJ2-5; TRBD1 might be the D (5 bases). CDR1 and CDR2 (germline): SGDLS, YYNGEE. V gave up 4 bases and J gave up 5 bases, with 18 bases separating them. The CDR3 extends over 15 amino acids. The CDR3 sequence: CASSSRAQGGETQYF. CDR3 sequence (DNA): TGTGCCAGCAGCTCCCGTGCGCAGGGTGGCGAGACCCAGTACTTC.

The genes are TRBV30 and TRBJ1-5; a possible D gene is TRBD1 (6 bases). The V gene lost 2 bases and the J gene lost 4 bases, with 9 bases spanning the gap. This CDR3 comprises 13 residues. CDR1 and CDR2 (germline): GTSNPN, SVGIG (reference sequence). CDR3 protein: CAWSWGLNQPQHF. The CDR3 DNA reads TGTGCCTGGAGTTGGGGGCTGAATCAGCCCCAGCATTTT.

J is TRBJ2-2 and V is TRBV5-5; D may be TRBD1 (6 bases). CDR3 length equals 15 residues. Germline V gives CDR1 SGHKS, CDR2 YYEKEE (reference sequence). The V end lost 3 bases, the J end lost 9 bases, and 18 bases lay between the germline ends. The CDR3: CASSSKPDSLRELFF. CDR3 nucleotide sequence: TGTGCCAGCAGCTCGAAACCGGACAGTCTCCGGGAGCTGTTTTTT.

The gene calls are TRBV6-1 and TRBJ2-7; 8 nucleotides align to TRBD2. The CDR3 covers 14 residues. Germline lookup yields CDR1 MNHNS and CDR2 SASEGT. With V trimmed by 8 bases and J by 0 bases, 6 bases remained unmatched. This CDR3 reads CASSFAGGSYEQYF. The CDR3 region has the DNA TGTGCCAGCTCCTTTGCGGGAGGCTCCTACGAGCAGTACTTC.

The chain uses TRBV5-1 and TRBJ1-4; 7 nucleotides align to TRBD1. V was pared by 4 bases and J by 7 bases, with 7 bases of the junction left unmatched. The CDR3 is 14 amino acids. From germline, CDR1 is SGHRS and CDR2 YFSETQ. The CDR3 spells CASSADRLPEKLFF. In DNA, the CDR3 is TGCGCCAGCAGCGCGGACAGGCTCCCTGAAAAACTGTTTTTT.

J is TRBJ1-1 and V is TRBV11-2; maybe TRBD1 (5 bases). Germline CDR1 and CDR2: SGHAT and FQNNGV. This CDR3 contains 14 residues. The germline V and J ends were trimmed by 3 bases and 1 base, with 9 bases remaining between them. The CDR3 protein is CASSLDTGNTEAFF. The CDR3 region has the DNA TGTGCCAGCAGCTTGGACACGGGGAACACTGAAGCTTTCTTT.

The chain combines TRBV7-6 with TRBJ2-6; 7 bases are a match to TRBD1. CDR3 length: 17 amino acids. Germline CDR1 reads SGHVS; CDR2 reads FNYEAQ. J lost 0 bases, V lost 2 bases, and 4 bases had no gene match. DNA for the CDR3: TGTGCCAGCAGCTTACAGGGGGACATCTCTGGGGCCAACGTCCTGACTTTC. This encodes CASSLQGDISGANVLTF. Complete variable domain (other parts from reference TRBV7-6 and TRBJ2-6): GAGVSQSPRYKVTKRGQDVALRCDPISGHVSLYWYRQALGQGPEFLTYFNYEAQQDKSGLPNDRFSAERPEGSISTLTIQRTEQRDSAMYRCASSLQGDISGANVLTFGAGSRLTVL.

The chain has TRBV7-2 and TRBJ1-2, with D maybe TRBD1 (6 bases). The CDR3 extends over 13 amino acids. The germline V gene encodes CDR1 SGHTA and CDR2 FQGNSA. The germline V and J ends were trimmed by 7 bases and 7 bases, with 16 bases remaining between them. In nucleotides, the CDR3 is TGTGCCAGCACCCCGGGGGGGGCGGGTGGCTACACCTTC. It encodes CASTPGGAGGYTF. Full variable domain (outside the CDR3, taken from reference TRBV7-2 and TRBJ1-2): GAGVSQSPSNKVTEKGKDVELRCDPISGHTALYWYRQSLGQGLEFLIYFQGNSAPDKSGLPSDRFSAERTGGSVSTLTIQRTQQEDSAVYLCASTPGGAGGYTFGSGTRLTVV.